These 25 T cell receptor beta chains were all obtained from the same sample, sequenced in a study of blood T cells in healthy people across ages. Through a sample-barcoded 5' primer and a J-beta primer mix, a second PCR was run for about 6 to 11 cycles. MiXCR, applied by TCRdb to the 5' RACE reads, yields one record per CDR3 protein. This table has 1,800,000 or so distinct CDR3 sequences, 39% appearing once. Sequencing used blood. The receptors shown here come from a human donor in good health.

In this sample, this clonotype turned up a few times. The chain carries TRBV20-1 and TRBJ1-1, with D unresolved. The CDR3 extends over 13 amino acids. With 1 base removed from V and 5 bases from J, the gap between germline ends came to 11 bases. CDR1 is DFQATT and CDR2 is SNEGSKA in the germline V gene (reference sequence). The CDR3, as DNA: TGCAGTGCTAGAGGTAGAATTTGGACTGAAGCTTTCTTT. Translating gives CSARGRIWTEAFF.

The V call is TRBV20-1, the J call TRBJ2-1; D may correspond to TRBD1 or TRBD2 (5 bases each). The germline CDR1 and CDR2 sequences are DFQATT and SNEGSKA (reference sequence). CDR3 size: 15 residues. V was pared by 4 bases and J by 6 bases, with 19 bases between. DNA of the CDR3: TGCAGTGCTACACCCCGGGACCGGTATAGCAATGAGCAGTTCTTC. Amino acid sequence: CSATPRDRYSNEQFF.

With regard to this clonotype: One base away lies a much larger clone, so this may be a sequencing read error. CDR3: CASSYADRIPHEQYF. CDR3 bases: TGTGCCAGCAGTTATGCAGACAGGATCCCTCACGAGCAGTACTTC. The J gene is TRBJ2-7, the V gene TRBV6-9; D perhaps matches TRBD1 (6 bases). CDR3 size: 15 residues. CDR1 is MNHGY and CDR2 is SVAAGI in the germline V gene. The germline V and J ends were trimmed by 2 bases and 5 bases, with 16 bases remaining between them.

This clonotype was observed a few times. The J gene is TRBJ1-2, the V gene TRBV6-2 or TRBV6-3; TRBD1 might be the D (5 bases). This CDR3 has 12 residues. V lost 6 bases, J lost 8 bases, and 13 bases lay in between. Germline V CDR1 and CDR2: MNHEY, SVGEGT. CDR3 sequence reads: CASSPEGTGYTF. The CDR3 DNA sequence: TGTGCCAGCAGCCCCGAGGGGACGGGCTACACCTTC.

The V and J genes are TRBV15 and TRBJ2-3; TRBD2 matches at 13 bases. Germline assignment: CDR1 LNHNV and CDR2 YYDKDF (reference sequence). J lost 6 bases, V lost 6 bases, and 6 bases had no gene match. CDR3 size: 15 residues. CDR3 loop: CATRTSGGPSDTQYF. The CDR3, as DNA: TGTGCCACCAGGACTAGCGGGGGGCCTTCGGATACGCAGTATTTT. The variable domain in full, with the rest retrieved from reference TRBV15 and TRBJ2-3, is DAMVIQNPRYQVTQFGKPVTLSCSQTLNHNVMYWYQQKSSQAPKLLFHYYDKDFNNEADTPDNFQSRRPNTSFCFLDIRSPGLGDTAMYLCATRTSGGPSDTQYFGPGTRLTVL.

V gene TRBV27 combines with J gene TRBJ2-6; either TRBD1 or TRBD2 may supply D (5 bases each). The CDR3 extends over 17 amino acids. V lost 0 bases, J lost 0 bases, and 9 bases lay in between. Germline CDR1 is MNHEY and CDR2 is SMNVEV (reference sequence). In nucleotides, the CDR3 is TGTGCCAGCAGTTTATCGGGGGTTCTCTCTGGGGCCAACGTCCTGACTTTC. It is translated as CASSLSGVLSGANVLTF.

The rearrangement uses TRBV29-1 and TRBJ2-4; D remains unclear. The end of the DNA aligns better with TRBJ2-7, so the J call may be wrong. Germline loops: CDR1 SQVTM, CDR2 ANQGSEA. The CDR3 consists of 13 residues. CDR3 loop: CSVKTVLVGEQYF. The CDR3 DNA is TGCAGCGTTAAGACTGTCCTTGTGGGCGAGCAGTACTTC.

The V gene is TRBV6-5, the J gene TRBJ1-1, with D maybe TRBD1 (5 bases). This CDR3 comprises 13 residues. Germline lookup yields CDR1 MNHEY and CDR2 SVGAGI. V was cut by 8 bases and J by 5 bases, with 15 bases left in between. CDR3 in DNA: TGTGCCAGCCGGTCGATGGAGGGGACTGAAGCTTTCTTT. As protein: CASRSMEGTEAFF.

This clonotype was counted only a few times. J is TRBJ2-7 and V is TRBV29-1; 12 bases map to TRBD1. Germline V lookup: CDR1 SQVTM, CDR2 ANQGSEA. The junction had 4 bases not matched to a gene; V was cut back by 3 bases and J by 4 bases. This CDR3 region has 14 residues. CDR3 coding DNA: TGCAGCGTTGAGGGGACAGGGGGCCGGTACGAGCAGTACTTC. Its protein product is CSVEGTGGRYEQYF.

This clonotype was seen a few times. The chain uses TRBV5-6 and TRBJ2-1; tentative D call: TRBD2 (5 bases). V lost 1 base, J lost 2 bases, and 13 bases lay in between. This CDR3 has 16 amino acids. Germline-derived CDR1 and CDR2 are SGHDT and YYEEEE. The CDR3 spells CASSLTPGTAYNEQFF. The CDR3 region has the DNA TGTGCCAGCAGCTTGACCCCGGGAACTGCCTACAATGAGCAGTTCTTC.

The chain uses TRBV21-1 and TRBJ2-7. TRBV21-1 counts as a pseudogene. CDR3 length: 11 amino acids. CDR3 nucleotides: TGTGCCAGCAGCAAAGGTGGAGAGCAGTACTTC. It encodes CASSKGGEQYF.

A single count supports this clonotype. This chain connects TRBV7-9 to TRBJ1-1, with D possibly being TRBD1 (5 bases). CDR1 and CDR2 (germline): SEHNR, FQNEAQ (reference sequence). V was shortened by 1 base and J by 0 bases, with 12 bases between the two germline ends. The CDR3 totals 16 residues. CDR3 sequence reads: CASSLDGAGMNTEAFF. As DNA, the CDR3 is TGTGCCAGCAGCTTAGATGGGGCAGGGATGAACACTGAAGCTTTCTTT.

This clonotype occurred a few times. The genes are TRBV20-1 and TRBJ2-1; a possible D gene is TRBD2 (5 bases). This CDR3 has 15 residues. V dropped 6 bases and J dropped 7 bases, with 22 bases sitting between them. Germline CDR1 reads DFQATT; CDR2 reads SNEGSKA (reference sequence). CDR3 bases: TGCAGTGCCCCGTCGAGTTGGCCAGGAGGAAATGAGCAGTTCTTC. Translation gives CSAPSSWPGGNEQFF.

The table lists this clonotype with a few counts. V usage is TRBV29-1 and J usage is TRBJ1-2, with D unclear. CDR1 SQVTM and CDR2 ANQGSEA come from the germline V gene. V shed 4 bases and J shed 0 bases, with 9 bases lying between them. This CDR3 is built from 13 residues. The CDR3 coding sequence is TGCAGCGTTGTAAAAGACTCTAACTATGGCTACACCTTC. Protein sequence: CSVVKDSNYGYTF.

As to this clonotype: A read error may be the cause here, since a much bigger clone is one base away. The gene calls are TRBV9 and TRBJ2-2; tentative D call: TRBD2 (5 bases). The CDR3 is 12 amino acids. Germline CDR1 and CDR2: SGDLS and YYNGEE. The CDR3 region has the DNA TGTGCCAGCAGCGGGAACACCGGGGAGCGGTTTTTT. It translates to CASSGNTGERFF. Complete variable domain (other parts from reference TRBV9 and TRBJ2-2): DSGVTQTPKHLITATGQRVTLRCSPRSGDLSVYWYQQSLDQGLQFLIQYYNGEERAKGNILERFSAQQFPDLHSELNLSSLELGDSALYFCASSGNTGERFFGEGSRLTVL.

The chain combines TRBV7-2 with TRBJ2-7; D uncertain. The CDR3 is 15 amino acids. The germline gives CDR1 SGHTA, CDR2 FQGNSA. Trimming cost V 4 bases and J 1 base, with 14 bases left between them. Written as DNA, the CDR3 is TGTGCCAGCAGCTCCCCTCAGGTCGGATCCTACGAGCAGTACTTC. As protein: CASSSPQVGSYEQYF.

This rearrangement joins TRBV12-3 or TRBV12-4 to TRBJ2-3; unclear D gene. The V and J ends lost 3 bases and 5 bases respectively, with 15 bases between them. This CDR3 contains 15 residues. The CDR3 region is CASSFQRLSLDTQYF. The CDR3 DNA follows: TGTGCCAGCAGTTTTCAGAGACTGTCTTTAGATACGCAGTATTTT.

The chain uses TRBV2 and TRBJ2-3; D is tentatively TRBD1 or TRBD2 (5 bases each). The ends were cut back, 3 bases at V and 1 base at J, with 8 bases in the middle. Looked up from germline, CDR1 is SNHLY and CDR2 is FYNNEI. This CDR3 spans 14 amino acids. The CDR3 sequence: CASSDQGGTDTQYF. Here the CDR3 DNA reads TGTGCCAGCAGTGATCAGGGAGGCACAGATACGCAGTATTTT.

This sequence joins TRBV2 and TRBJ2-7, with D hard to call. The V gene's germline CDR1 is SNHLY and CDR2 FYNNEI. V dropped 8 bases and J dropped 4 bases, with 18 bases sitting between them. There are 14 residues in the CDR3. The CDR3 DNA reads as TGTGCCAGCGCTCCCCAGGTAGCTTATTACGAGCAGTACTTC. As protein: CASAPQVAYYEQYF.

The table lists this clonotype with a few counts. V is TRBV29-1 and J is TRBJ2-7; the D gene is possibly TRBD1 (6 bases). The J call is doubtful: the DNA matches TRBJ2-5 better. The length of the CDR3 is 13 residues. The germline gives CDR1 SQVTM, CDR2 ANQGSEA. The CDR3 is CSVEEQGGETQYF. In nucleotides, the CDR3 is TGCAGCGTTGAAGAACAGGGTGGGGAGACCCAGTACTTC.

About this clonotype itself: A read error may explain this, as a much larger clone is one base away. In DNA, the CDR3 is TGCAGCGTTGCTAGACAGGGGCTTCAAGAGACCCAGTTCTTC. Amino acids: CSVARQGLQETQFF. The chain recombines TRBV29-1 with TRBJ2-1, with TRBD1 matching over 8 bases. Trimming removed 4 bases from V and 13 bases from J; junction bases left unmatched: 15. Germline lookup yields CDR1 SQVTM and CDR2 ANQGSEA. This CDR3 is built from 14 residues.

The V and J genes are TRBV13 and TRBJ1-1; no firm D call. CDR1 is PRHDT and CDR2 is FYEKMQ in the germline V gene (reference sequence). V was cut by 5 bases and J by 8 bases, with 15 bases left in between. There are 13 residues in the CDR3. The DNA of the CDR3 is TGTGCCAGCAGCGAAGGTCCTCAATTAGAAGCTTTCTTT. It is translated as CASSEGPQLEAFF.

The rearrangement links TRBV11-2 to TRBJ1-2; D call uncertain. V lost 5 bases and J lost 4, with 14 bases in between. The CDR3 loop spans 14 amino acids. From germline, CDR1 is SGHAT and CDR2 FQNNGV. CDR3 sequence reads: CASSTLTNPYGYTF. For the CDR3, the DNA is TGTGCCAGCAGCACCTTGACAAACCCCTATGGCTACACCTTC.

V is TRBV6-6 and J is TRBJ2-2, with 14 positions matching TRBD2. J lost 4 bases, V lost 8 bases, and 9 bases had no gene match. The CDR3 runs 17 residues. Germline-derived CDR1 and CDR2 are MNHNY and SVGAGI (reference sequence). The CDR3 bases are TGTGCCAGCCAGCAGACTAGCGGGGGGGTCGGCACCGGGGAGCTGTTTTTT. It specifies CASQQTSGGVGTGELFF.

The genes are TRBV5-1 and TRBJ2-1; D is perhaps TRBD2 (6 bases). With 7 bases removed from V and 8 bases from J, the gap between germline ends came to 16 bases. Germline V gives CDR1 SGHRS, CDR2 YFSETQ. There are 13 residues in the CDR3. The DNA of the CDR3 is TGCGCCAGCGGGACTTACCTGGGCGATGAGCAGTTCTTC. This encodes CASGTYLGDEQFF.